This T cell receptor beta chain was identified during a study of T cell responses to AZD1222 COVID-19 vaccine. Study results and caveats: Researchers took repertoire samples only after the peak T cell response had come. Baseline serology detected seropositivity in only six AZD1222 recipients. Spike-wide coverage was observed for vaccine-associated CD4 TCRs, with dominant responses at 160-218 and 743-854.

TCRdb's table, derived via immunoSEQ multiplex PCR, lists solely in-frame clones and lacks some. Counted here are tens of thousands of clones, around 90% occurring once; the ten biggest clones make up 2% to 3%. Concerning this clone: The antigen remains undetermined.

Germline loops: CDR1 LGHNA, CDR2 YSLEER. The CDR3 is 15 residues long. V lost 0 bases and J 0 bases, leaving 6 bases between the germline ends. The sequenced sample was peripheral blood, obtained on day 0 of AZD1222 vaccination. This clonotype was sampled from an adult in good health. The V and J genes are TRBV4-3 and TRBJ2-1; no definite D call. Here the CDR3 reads CASSQDYCSYNEQFF. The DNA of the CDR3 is TGCGCCAGCAGCCAAGATTATTGCTCCTACAATGAGCAGTTCTTC.